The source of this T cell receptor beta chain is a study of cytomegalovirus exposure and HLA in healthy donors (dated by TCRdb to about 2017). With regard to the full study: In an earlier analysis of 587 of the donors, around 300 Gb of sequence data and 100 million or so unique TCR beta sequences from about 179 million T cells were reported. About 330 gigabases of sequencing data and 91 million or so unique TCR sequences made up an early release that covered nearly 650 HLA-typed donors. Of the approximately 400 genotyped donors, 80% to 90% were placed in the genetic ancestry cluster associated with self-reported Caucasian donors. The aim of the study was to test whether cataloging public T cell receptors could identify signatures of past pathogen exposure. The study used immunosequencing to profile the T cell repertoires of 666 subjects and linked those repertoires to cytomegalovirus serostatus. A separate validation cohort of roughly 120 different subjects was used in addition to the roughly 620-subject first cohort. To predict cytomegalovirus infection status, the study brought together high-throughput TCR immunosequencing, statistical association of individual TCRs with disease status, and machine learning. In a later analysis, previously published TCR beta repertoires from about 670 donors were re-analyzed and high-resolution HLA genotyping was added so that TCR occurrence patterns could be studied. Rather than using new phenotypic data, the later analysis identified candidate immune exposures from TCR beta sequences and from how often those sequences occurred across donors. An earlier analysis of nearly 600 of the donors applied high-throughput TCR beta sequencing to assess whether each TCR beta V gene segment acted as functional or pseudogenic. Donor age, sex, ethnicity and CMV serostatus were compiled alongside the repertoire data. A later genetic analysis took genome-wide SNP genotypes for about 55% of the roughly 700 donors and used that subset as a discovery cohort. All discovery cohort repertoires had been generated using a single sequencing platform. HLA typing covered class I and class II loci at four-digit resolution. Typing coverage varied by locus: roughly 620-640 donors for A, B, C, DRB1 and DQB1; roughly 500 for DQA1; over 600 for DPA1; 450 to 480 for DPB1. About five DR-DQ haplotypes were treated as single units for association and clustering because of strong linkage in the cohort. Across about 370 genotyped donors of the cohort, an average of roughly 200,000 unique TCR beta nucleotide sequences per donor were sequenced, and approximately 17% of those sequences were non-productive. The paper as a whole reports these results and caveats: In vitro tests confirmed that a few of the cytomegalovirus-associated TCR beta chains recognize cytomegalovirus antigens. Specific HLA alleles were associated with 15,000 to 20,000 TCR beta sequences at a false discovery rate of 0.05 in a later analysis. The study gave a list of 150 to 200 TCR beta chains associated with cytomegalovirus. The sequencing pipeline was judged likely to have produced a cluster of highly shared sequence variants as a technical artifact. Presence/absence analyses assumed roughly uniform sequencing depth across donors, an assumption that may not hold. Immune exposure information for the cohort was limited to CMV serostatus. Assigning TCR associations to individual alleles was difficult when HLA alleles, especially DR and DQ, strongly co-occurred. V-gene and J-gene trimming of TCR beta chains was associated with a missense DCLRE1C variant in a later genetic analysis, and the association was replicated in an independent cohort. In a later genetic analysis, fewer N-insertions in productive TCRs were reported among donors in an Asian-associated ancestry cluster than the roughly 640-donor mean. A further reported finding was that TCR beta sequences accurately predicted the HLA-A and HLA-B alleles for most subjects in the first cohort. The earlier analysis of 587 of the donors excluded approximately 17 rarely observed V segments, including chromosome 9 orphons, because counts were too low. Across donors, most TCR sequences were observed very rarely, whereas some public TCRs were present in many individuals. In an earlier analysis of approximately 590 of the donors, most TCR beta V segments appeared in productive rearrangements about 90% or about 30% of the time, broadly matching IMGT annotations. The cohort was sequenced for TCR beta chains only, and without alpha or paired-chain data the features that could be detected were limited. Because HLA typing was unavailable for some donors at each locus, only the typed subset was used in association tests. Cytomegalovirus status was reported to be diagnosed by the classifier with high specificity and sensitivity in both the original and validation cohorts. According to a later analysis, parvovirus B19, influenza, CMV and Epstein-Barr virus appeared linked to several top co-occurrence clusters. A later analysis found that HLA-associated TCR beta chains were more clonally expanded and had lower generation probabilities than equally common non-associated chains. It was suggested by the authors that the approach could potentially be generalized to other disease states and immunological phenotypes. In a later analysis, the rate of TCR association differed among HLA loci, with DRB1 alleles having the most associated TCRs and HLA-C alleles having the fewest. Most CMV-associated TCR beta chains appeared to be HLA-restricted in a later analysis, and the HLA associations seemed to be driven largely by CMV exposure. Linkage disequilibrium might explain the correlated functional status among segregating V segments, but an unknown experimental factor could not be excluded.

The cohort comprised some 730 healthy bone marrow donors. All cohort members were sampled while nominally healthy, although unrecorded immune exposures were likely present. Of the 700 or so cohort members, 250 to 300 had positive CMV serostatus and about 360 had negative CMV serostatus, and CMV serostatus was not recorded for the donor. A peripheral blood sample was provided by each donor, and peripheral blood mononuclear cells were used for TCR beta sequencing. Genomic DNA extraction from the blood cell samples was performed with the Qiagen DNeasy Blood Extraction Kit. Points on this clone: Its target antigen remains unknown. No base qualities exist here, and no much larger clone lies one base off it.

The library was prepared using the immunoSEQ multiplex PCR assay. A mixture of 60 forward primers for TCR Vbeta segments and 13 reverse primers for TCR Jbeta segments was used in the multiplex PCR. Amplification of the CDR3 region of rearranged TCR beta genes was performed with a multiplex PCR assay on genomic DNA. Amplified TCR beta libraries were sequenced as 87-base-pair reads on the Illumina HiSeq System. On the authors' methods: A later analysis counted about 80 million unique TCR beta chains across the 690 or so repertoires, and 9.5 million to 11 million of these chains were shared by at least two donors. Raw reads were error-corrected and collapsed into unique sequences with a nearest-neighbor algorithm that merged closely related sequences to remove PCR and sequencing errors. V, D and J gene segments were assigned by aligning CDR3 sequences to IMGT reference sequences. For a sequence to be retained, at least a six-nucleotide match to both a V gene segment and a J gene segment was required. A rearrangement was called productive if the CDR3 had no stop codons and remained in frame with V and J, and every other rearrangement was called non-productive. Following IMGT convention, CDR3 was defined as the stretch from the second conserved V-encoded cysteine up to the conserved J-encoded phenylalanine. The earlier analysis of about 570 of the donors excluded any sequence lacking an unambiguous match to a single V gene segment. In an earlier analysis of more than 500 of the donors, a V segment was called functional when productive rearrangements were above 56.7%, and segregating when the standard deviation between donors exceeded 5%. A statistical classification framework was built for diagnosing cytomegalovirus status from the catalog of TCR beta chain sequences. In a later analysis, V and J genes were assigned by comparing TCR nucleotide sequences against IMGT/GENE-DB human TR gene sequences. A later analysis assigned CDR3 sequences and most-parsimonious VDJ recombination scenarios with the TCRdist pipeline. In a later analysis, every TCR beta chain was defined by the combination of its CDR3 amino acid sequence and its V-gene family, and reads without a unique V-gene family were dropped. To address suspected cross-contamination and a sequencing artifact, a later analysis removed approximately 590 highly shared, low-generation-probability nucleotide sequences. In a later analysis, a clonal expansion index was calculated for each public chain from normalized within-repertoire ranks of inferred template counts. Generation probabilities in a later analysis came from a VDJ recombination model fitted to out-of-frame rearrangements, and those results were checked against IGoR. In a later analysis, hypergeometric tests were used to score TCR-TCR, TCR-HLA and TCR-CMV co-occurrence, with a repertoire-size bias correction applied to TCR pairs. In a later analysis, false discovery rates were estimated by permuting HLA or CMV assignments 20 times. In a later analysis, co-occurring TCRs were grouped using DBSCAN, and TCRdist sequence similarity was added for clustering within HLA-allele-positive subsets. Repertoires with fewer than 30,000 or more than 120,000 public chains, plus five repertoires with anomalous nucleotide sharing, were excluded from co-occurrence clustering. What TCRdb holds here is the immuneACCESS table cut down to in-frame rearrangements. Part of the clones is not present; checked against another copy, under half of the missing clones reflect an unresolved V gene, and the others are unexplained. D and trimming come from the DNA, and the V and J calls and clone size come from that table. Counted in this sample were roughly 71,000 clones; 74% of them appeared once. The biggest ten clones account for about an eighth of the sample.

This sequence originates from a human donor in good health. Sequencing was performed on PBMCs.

The CDR3 protein is CASSFPLSQTGRVADTQYF. The nucleotides read TGTGCCAGCAGCTTCCCCCTATCCCAGACAGGGCGGGTAGCAGATACGCAGTATTTT. The V and J genes are TRBV7-9 and TRBJ2-3; TRBD1 fits 7 bases in the junction. The germline V gene (reference sequence) sets CDR1 to SEHNR and CDR2 to FQNEAQ. Inclusive of the bounding cysteine and phenylalanine, the CDR3 is 19 residues long. CDR3 DNA only is kept here, 57 bases in frame from base 1. Trimming takes 3 bases off V and 4 bases off J; junction bases not matched to a gene: 19.